These 31 T cell receptor beta chains originate from one sample sequenced in a study of T-cell reconstitution after alpha-beta-depleted transplantation in children. TCRbeta library preparation incorporated unique molecular identifiers. TCRdb processed the PCR reads anew with MiXCR; each CDR3 protein has one entry. Of around 440,000 distinct CDR3 sequences in the sample, about 10% are singletons; the top ten hold about 2.1%. This material consisted of PBMCs, taken before TCRalphabeta/CD19-depleted stem cell transplant. The receptors stem from a child under 10 years old with inherited bone marrow failure, due to receive a stem cell transplant.

The chain is built from TRBV12-3 or TRBV12-4 and TRBJ2-1; 11 bases map to TRBD2. J lost 1 base, V lost 5 bases, and 4 bases had no gene match. CDR3 size: 16 residues. CDR3 nucleotide sequence: TGTGCCAGCAGTATGTGGACTAGCGGGTCCTACAATGAGCAGTTCTTC. Translating gives CASSMWTSGSYNEQFF.

This clonotype came up many times. This rearrangement joins TRBV6-1 to TRBJ2-2; D not certain. The CDR3 extends over 17 amino acids. The ends were cut back, 5 bases at V and 5 bases at J, with 21 bases in the middle. Germline V gene lookup returns CDR1 MNHNS and CDR2 SASEGT. The DNA for the CDR3 is TGTGCCAGCAGTCCCGACTCCGACATCCCCCTTACCGGGGAGCTGTTTTTT. Protein product: CASSPDSDIPLTGELFF.

The rearrangement joins TRBV7-2 to TRBJ1-2, with D perhaps matching TRBD1 (5 bases). V was cut by 5 bases and J by 2 bases, with 12 bases left in between. In germline, CDR1 is SGHTA, CDR2 FQGNSA. This CDR3 spans 14 amino acids. Here the CDR3 DNA reads TGTGCCAGCAGCCCCCTGGGGCGGAACTATGGCTACACCTTC. It translates to CASSPLGRNYGYTF.

Comment on this clonotype: A much larger clone sits a single nucleotide away, making a read error possible. V is TRBV4-3 and J is TRBJ2-1; D ambiguous. This CDR3 has 15 amino acids. Germline-derived CDR1 and CDR2 are LGHNA and YSLEER. CDR3 DNA: TGCACCAGCAGCCAAGATGGGTACGGTTCCAATGAGCAGTTCTTC. As protein: CTSSQDGYGSNEQFF.

Many counts were recorded for this clonotype. The gene calls are TRBV24-1 and TRBJ2-1; D uncertain. The CDR3 is 16 residues long. Trimming took 0 bases from V and 1 from J, leaving 9 bases between them. CDR1 is KGHDR, CDR2 SFDVKD, per germline. The chain's CDR3 is CATSDLGPTSYNEQFF. Here the CDR3 DNA reads TGTGCCACCAGTGATTTGGGACCGACTTCCTACAATGAGCAGTTCTTC.

This clonotype has ten or more counts. This chain uses TRBV4-1 with TRBJ2-5; D ambiguous. V was pared by 0 bases and J by 6 bases, with 5 bases between. This CDR3 contains 12 residues. CDR1 MGHRA and CDR2 YSYEKL come from the germline V gene. CDR3 region: CASSQDAKTQYF. In DNA, the CDR3 is TGCGCCAGCAGCCAAGATGCGAAGACCCAGTACTTC.

In this sample, this clonotype turned up many times. The CDR3 region has the DNA TGTGCCAGCAAAGACAGCGTCAATGAGCAGTTCTTC. Translation gives CASKDSVNEQFF. This chain uses TRBV6-2 or TRBV6-3 with TRBJ2-1; TRBD1 is a possible D gene (5 bases). CDR3 length: 12 amino acids. The V gene's germline CDR1 is MNHEY and CDR2 SVGEGT. V was clipped by 7 bases and J by 6 bases, with 10 bases between them.

This clonotype was seen ten or more times. The chain recombines TRBV4-3 with TRBJ2-2; D is uncertain. V lost 0 bases and J 3 bases, leaving 8 bases between the germline ends. Germline V gives CDR1 LGHNA, CDR2 YSLEER. The CDR3 covers 15 residues. CDR3 nucleotides: TGCGCCAGCAGCCAAGAAGTCGTAGACACCGGGGAGCTGTTTTTT. Protein sequence: CASSQEVVDTGELFF.

This clonotype was seen at least ten times. V gene TRBV4-1 combines with J gene TRBJ1-5; 7 nucleotides line up with TRBD1. Germline CDR1 and CDR2: MGHRA and YSYEKL. V shed 6 bases and J 0 bases; nucleotides not matched to a gene: 5. The CDR3 extends over 15 amino acids. This chain's CDR3 is CASSLHRGSNQPQHF. The DNA of the CDR3 is TGCGCCAGCAGTCTTCACAGGGGTAGCAATCAGCCCCAGCATTTT.

This clonotype appeared many times. The CDR3 reads CSARAWGYEQYF. CDR3 DNA: TGCAGTGCTAGAGCATGGGGTTACGAGCAGTACTTC. This rearrangement joins TRBV20-1 to TRBJ2-7; unclear D gene. The ends were cut back, 1 base at V and 4 bases at J, with 8 bases in the middle. The CDR3 runs 12 residues. The germline CDR1 and CDR2 sequences are DFQATT and SNEGSKA (reference sequence).

This clonotype was picked up many times. This rearrangement joins TRBV7-9 to TRBJ2-1, with unresolved D. There are 15 residues in the CDR3. Looked up from germline, CDR1 is SEHNR and CDR2 is FQNEAQ (reference sequence). Trimming removed 1 base at V and 3 bases at J, with 10 bases between. The CDR3: CASSLGAAHYNEQFF. The CDR3 DNA follows: TGTGCCAGCAGCTTAGGGGCAGCCCACTACAATGAGCAGTTCTTC. Supplemented by reference TRBV7-9 and TRBJ2-1, the full variable domain reads DTGVSQNPRHKITKRGQNVTFRCDPISEHNRLYWYRQTLGQGPEFLTYFQNEAQLEKSRLLSDRFSAERPKGSFSTLEIQRTEQGDSAMYLCASSLGAAHYNEQFFGPGTRLTVL.

This sequence joins TRBV12-3 or TRBV12-4 and TRBJ2-1; maybe TRBD2 (5 bases). Between the trimmed V and J ends, which lost 4 bases and 2 bases, there was a span of 12 bases. This CDR3 contains 15 residues. CDR3 sequence (DNA): TGTGCCAGCAGTTCCTCTAGGGAGACCTACAATGAGCAGTTCTTC. This encodes CASSSSRETYNEQFF.

This clonotype occurred a few times. The chain uses TRBV11-2 and TRBJ2-1; D not resolved. The length of the CDR3 is 12 residues. V lost 2 bases and J lost 11, with 10 bases in between. Germline V CDR1 and CDR2: SGHAT, FQNNGV. CDR3 in amino acids: CASSLSRVQQFF. The CDR3 nucleotides read TGTGCCAGCAGCTTAAGTCGGGTACAGCAGTTCTTC.

This chain links TRBV7-9 with TRBJ2-1; D is possibly TRBD1 or TRBD2 (5 bases each). The CDR3 loop spans 12 amino acids. CDR1 is SEHNR, CDR2 FQNEAQ, per germline (reference sequence). V was shortened by 8 bases and J by 3 bases, with 8 bases between the two germline ends. This CDR3 reads CASPGSYNEQFF. DNA for the CDR3: TGTGCCAGCCCAGGGAGCTACAATGAGCAGTTCTTC.

V is TRBV5-5 and J is TRBJ1-2; the match to TRBD1 covers 8 bases. Trimming removed 4 bases from V and 3 bases from J; junction bases left unmatched: 8. There are 15 residues in the CDR3. Germline CDR1 reads SGHKS; CDR2 reads YYEKEE (reference sequence). The CDR3 DNA reads TGTGCCAGCAGCGGACTGACGACAGGGGACTATGGCTACACCTTC. It yields the protein CASSGLTTGDYGYTF.

This clonotype has a handful of counts. The chain combines TRBV20-1 with TRBJ2-3, with TRBD2 matching over 11 bases. The CDR3 consists of 13 residues. CDR1 and CDR2 from the germline V gene are DFQATT and SNEGSKA (reference sequence). The V segment lost 2 bases and the J segment 10 bases; nucleotides outside the gene matches: 5. Here the CDR3 DNA reads TGCAGTGCTAGATTGACTAGCGGGGTTGCGCAGTATTTT. As protein: CSARLTSGVAQYF.

In the case of this clonotype: A read error may explain this, as a much larger clone is one base away. The CDR3 loop is CASRGGTKETQYF. As DNA, the CDR3 is TGTGCCAGCAGGGGGGGGACGAAGGAGACCCAGTACTTC. The genes are TRBV12-3 or TRBV12-4 and TRBJ2-5, with 7 nucleotides matching TRBD2. J was trimmed by 5 bases and V by 6 bases; bases with no gene match: 6. The CDR3 sequence is 13 residues long.

This clonotype was found many times. This rearrangement joins TRBV6-4 to TRBJ2-7, with 9 bases fitting TRBD1. This CDR3 is 17 amino acids long. Losses at the gene ends were 3 bases for V and 3 bases for J; bases not matched to a gene: 12. Germline lookup yields CDR1 MRHNA and CDR2 SNTAGT. CDR3 coding DNA: TGTGCCAGCAGTGAGGGAGAGTCGGGACAGGGTTACTACGAGCAGTACTTC. Its protein product is CASSEGESGQGYYEQYF.

The gene calls are TRBV7-8 and TRBJ2-1; 9 nucleotides align to TRBD2. V gave up 3 bases and J gave up 5 bases; unmatched junction bases: 8. Germline values: CDR1 SGHVS, CDR2 FQNEAQ. This CDR3 has 16 residues. The CDR3 bases are TGTGCCAGCAGCTTTCCGGGACTAGCCCCTAACAATGAGCAGTTCTTC. It encodes CASSFPGLAPNNEQFF.

This clonotype was recorded at least ten times. The chain links TRBV12-3 or TRBV12-4 to TRBJ2-7; TRBD1 agrees at 8 bases. This CDR3 region has 15 residues. V was pared by 6 bases and J by 3 bases, with 10 bases of the junction left unmatched. The CDR3 coding sequence is TGTGCCAGCAGCCGCCGGAGACAGGGGAGCTACGAGCAGTACTTC. Residues: CASSRRRQGSYEQYF.

The table lists this clonotype with a few counts. The V call is TRBV19, the J call TRBJ2-7, with 9 bases aligning to TRBD2. The V segment lost 4 bases and the J segment 1 base; nucleotides outside the gene matches: 5. Germline V gene data show CDR1 as LNHDA and CDR2 as SQIVND (reference sequence). The CDR3 covers 15 residues. CDR3: CASSKAGGPSYEQYF. CDR3 DNA: TGTGCCAGTAGTAAGGCGGGAGGGCCTTCCTACGAGCAGTACTTC. The full variable domain, in which reference TRBV19 and TRBJ2-7 provide the parts outside the CDR3, is DGGITQSPKYLFRKEGQNVTLSCEQNLNHDAMYWYRQDPGQGLRLIYYSQIVNDFQKGDIAEGYSVSREKKESFPLTVTSAQKNPTAFYLCASSKAGGPSYEQYFGPGTRLTVT.

Many counts were recorded for this clonotype. The chain combines TRBV29-1 with TRBJ2-6; D tentatively reads TRBD1 or TRBD2 (5 bases each). Germline CDR1 is SQVTM and CDR2 is ANQGSEA. V lost 4 bases and J lost 1, with 8 bases in between. The CDR3 consists of 14 residues. The CDR3 region has the DNA TGCAGCGTTGTTGAGGGGTCTGGGGCCAACGTCCTGACTTTC. It encodes CSVVEGSGANVLTF.

The V call is TRBV10-3, the J call TRBJ1-1; 7 positions match TRBD1. Germline V gives CDR1 ENHRY, CDR2 SYGVKD. After removal of 3 bases from V and 3 bases from J, the junction contained 4 bases not matched to a gene. The CDR3 contains 14 residues. The CDR3 DNA is TGTGCCATCAGTGACCCAGGGGGGGACACTGAAGCTTTCTTT. Translated, it gives CAISDPGGDTEAFF.

The chain employs TRBV6-2 or TRBV6-3 and TRBJ2-7; 8 bases are a match to TRBD1. Unmatched junction bases numbered 5, after V lost 4 bases and J lost 6 bases. Per the germline V gene, CDR1 is MNHEY and CDR2 is SVGEGT. This CDR3 is built from 13 residues. This CDR3 reads CASSFRTGTEQYF. The CDR3 DNA sequence: TGTGCCAGCAGTTTTCGGACAGGGACCGAGCAGTACTTC.

This clonotype was counted a few times. The rearrangement joins TRBV12-3 or TRBV12-4 to TRBJ2-1, with 8 bases that match TRBD2. The CDR3 runs to 16 residues. V trimming: 4 bases; J trimming: 3 bases; junction bases outside the gene matches: 8. The CDR3 loop reads CASSSAGGSNYNEQFF. Here the CDR3 DNA reads TGTGCCAGCAGTTCGGCGGGAGGCTCAAACTACAATGAGCAGTTCTTC.

This clonotype was seen a handful of times. V gene TRBV20-1 combines with J gene TRBJ2-3; 7 bases line up with TRBD2. The germline gives CDR1 DFQATT, CDR2 SNEGSKA (reference sequence). CDR3 length: 14 residues. Trimming took 7 bases from V and 2 from J; bases not matched to a gene: 9. This chain's CDR3 is CSGSRSGDTDTQYF. CDR3 in DNA: TGCAGTGGCTCCCGAAGCGGGGACACAGATACGCAGTATTTT.

The chain uses TRBV7-8 and TRBJ2-5, with TRBD1 matching over 7 bases. Trimming removed 4 bases from V and 1 base from J; junction bases left unmatched: 9. Germline-derived CDR1 and CDR2 are SGHVS and FQNEAQ. This CDR3 contains 16 residues. This CDR3 reads CASSSGQVGFQETQYF. The CDR3 nucleotides read TGTGCCAGCAGCTCCGGACAGGTTGGGTTCCAAGAGACCCAGTACTTC.

There are many counts of this clonotype. The genes are TRBV5-1 and TRBJ2-3; D is unclear. CDR3 length: 15 amino acids. In germline, CDR1 is SGHRS, CDR2 YFSETQ. The V gene lost 1 base and the J gene lost 2 bases, with 11 bases spanning the gap. CDR3 loop: CASSLWARYTDTQYF. CDR3 nucleotide sequence: TGCGCCAGCAGCTTGTGGGCCAGATACACAGATACGCAGTATTTT.

This clonotype was detected only a few times. The chain recombines TRBV20-1 with TRBJ1-2, with D unclear. CDR1 and CDR2 (germline): DFQATT, SNEGSKA (reference sequence). V lost 0 bases to trimming and J lost 6 bases, with 5 bases between them. The CDR3 consists of 11 residues. The CDR3 nucleotides are TGCAGTGCTAGAGATCGGGATGGCTACACCTTC. It yields the protein CSARDRDGYTF.

This clonotype occurred many times. This chain uses TRBV29-1 with TRBJ2-1, with a tentative D call TRBD2 (5 bases). Trimming cost V 3 bases and J 10 bases, with 13 bases left between them. This CDR3 has 12 amino acids. Germline V gene lookup returns CDR1 SQVTM and CDR2 ANQGSEA. The CDR3 here is CSVEGLAREQFF. The CDR3 DNA is TGCAGCGTTGAGGGTCTAGCCAGGGAGCAGTTCTTC.

This clonotype was observed at least ten times. The chain joins TRBV27 to TRBJ2-7; 12 positions agree with TRBD1. CDR3 size: 15 residues. CDR1 and CDR2 from the germline V gene are MNHEY and SMNVEV (reference sequence). Losses at the gene ends were 5 bases for V and 7 bases for J; bases not matched to a gene: 9. The CDR3, as DNA: TGTGCCAGCAGTCCCGGGACAGGGGGCGCGGGGGAGCAGTACTTC. Amino acids: CASSPGTGGAGEQYF.